A selection of T cell receptor beta chains follows, all from one sample in a study of early T cells in non-severe SARS-CoV-2 infection. TCRdb re-called the 5' RACE reads through MiXCR, storing one row per CDR3 protein. The sample lists roughly 47,000 distinct CDR3 sequences; around 6.5% were seen once. The source was whole blood, collected at baseline. Source of these receptors: an adult who was a healthcare worker with PCR-confirmed SARS-CoV-2 infection or an uninfected control (not recorded which). Both conserved end residues are part of each CDR3. A D gene is named only where the DNA matches it firmly. Rows may omit the clone size; those that give it use once, few, many or a size class.

cdr3_nt	cdr3_aa	cdr3_length	j_call	v_call	d_call	clone_size
TGTGCCAGCATCCCCTTTAAGGAAAACACTGAAGCTTTCTTT	CASIPFKENTEAFF	14	TRBJ1-1	TRBV6-1	NA	NA
TGTGCCAGCCACTCCGGGACACCCTACAATGAGCAGTTCTTC	CASHSGTPYNEQFF	14	TRBJ2-1	TRBV6-5	NA	many
TGTGCCATCAGTGAAGGGGTTACCACTAATGAAAAACTGTTTTTT	CAISEGVTTNEKLFF	15	TRBJ1-4	TRBV10-3	NA	many
TGTGCCAGCACCCCGGAGGGAGTACCCCAAGAGACCCAGTACTTC	CASTPEGVPQETQYF	15	TRBJ2-5	TRBV11-2	NA	many
TGTGCCAGTAGTATAGGAGGGTTTAATGAGCAGTTCTTC	CASSIGGFNEQFF	13	TRBJ2-1	TRBV19	NA	NA
TGTGCCATCAGTGGGGACAGGGGCGACACTGAAGCTTTCTTT	CAISGDRGDTEAFF	14	TRBJ1-1	TRBV10-3	TRBD1	NA
TGTGCCAGCAGTGAAGGGACAGAAGAGACCCAGTACTTC	CASSEGTEETQYF	13	TRBJ2-5	TRBV2	NA	many
TGTGCCAGCAGTCCATCCCCTTGGGAGCTGTTTTTT	CASSPSPWELFF	12	TRBJ2-2	TRBV12-3/TRBV12-4	NA	many
TGTGCCAGCAGCTTAGCGCTCGCAGTCTTTACCGGGGAGCTGTTTTTT	CASSLALAVFTGELFF	16	TRBJ2-2	TRBV7-6	NA	many
TGCAGCGTTGTGGGCGGGGGCTCCTACAATGAGCAGTTCTTC	CSVVGGGSYNEQFF	14	TRBJ2-1	TRBV29-1	TRBD2	many
TGTGCCAGCAGCCCCCAAGGGGCCCTTCAGAGAGGCTACACCTTC	CASSPQGALQRGYTF	15	TRBJ1-2	TRBV14	NA	many
TGTGCCAGCAGTTCTACAGAGAATCAGCCCCAGCATTTT	CASSSTENQPQHF	13	TRBJ1-5	TRBV12-3/TRBV12-4	NA	many
TGTGCCAGTAGTATAGATTGGGGGAACTATGGCTACACCTTC	CASSIDWGNYGYTF	14	TRBJ1-2	TRBV19	NA	NA
TGTGCCAGCAAACGAACAGGGGACGGCGAGCAGTACTTC	CASKRTGDGEQYF	13	TRBJ2-7	TRBV6-5	TRBD1	NA
TGTGCCAGCAGTGGCCCCCCCACTGAAGCTTTCTTT	CASSGPPTEAFF	12	TRBJ1-1	TRBV25-1	NA	many
TGTGCCATCAGGGACAGGGGAGGGAACACTGAAGCTTTCTTT	CAIRDRGGNTEAFF	14	TRBJ1-1	TRBV10-3	TRBD1	few
TGTGCCAGCAGCCCGGGGCCTGAAGCTTTCTTT	CASSPGPEAFF	11	TRBJ1-1	TRBV6-2/TRBV6-3	NA	few
TGTGCCAGCAGCCAAGAAGGGACAGGGGCGACCTCGCAGTATTTT	CASSQEGTGATSQYF	15	TRBJ2-3	TRBV3-1	TRBD1	many
TGCAGTGCAACCATAGGAGGGTACCAAGAGACCCAGTACTTC	CSATIGGYQETQYF	14	TRBJ2-5	TRBV20-1	NA	many
TGTGCCAGCAGCCGGAATCAGGGCACTGAAGCTTTCTTT	CASSRNQGTEAFF	13	TRBJ1-1	TRBV4-2	NA	NA
TGTGCCAGCAGCTTAGAGGGGCTAGCGGGGAAGCGGTATTTT	CASSLEGLAGKRYF	14	TRBJ2-3	TRBV7-2	TRBD2	few
TGCAGTGCCAAACGCCAGCAAGAGACCCAGTACTTC	CSAKRQQETQYF	12	TRBJ2-5	TRBV20-1	NA	medium-sized
TGTGCCAGCAGCTTCCAGTTGAACACTGAAGCTTTCTTT	CASSFQLNTEAFF	13	TRBJ1-1	TRBV7-3	NA	few
TGTGCCAGCAGCCTTCTGACTAGGGATACGCAGTATTTT	CASSLLTRDTQYF	13	TRBJ2-3	TRBV7-2	NA	many
TGTGCCAGCAGTTACCCTCTCCCGGGACCGGGGAACACTGAAGCTTTCTTT	CASSYPLPGPGNTEAFF	17	TRBJ1-1	TRBV6-5	NA	many
TGTGCCAGCAGCCAACGGGGGGGGCAGGACGAGCAGTACTTC	CASSQRGGQDEQYF	14	TRBJ2-7	TRBV3-1	TRBD2	many
TGCAGTGCAAGACAGGGATCAGCGGGGACCCAGTACTTC	CSARQGSAGTQYF	13	TRBJ2-5	TRBV20-1	NA	NA
TGTGCCAGCAGGGGACTGGCTCTAGTGTCGTTCTTC	CASRGLALVSFF	12	TRBJ2-1	TRBV12-3/TRBV12-4	NA	few
TGCAGCGTGCTGGCAGGGGGCGTGAACGAAAAACTGTTTTTT	CSVLAGGVNEKLFF	14	TRBJ1-4	TRBV29-1	TRBD1	many
TGCAGTGCTAGAGATAGAGGGATATCTGAAGCTTTCTTT	CSARDRGISEAFF	13	TRBJ1-1	TRBV20-1	NA	NA
TGTGCCAGCAGCCGAGAACTATACAATGAGCAGTTCTTC	CASSRELYNEQFF	13	TRBJ2-1	TRBV11-2	NA	NA
TGTGCCAGCAGTTACGGGACAGGGAGTAGGAACACTGAAGCTTTCTTT	CASSYGTGSRNTEAFF	16	TRBJ1-1	TRBV6-6	TRBD1	many
TGTGCCAGTAGTAGAGGTTCGGCAGGGGTGTACGAGCAGTACTTC	CASSRGSAGVYEQYF	15	TRBJ2-7	TRBV19	NA	NA
TGCGCCAGCAGCTCCCAGACAGGGGGATACTATGGCTACACCTTC	CASSSQTGGYYGYTF	15	TRBJ1-2	TRBV5-1	TRBD1	many
TGTGCCAGCTCACCCGGGGCGAACTATGGCTACACCTTC	CASSPGANYGYTF	13	TRBJ1-2	TRBV18	NA	many
TGTGCCAGCAGCTTAGAGGGTGTCGGCACAGATACGCAGTATTTT	CASSLEGVGTDTQYF	15	TRBJ2-3	TRBV7-2	NA	few
TGTGCCAGCAGTTACCGTTTCGCGGGGGGGAGCTCCTACAATGAGCAGTTCTTC	CASSYRFAGGSSYNEQFF	18	TRBJ2-1	TRBV6-2/TRBV6-3	TRBD2	few
TGTGCCAGCAGTGAGGGACAGGGGGGTAACAATGAGCAGTTCTTC	CASSEGQGGNNEQFF	15	TRBJ2-1	TRBV6-4	TRBD1	many
TGTGCCAGCAGTTACTTGTGGGGGTTCAATTCACCCCTCCACTTT	CASSYLWGFNSPLHF	15	TRBJ1-6	TRBV6-2/TRBV6-3	NA	NA
TGTGCCAGCAGCCAAGACCTAAACCCTGGGGGGACTGGAAACACCATATATTTT	CASSQDLNPGGTGNTIYF	18	TRBJ1-3	TRBV4-2	NA	many
TGCGCCAGCAGCACCCTTGGGAGCTCCTACAATGAGCAGTTCTTC	CASSTLGSSYNEQFF	15	TRBJ2-1	TRBV4-1	NA	few
TGTGCCAGCAGTTCATCAGGATATAGCAATCAGCCCCAGCATTTT	CASSSSGYSNQPQHF	15	TRBJ1-5	TRBV6-5	NA	many